The sequence of this T cell receptor (beta chain) was determined in a study of blood T cells in healthy people across ages. Germline assignment: CDR1 SQVTM and CDR2 ANQGSEA. The CDR3 sequence is 13 residues long. The second PCR ran 7 to 11 cycles with a sample-barcoded 5' primer and J-beta primers. TCRdb re-called the 5' RACE reads with MiXCR, one entry per CDR3 protein. The sample records 250,000 to 300,000 distinct CDR3 sequences, roughly 26% being singletons. With respect to this clonotype: Compared with germline, one end of the junction differs, possibly owing to a read error.

The sequenced sample was blood. The source of this sequence is a woman in her sixties or seventies in good health. The rearrangement joins TRBV29-1 to TRBJ1-1; 10 bases align to TRBD1. CDR3 nucleotides: TGCAGCGTGGGACAGGGGCGAACCACTGAAGCTTTGTTT. Amino acid sequence: CSVGQGRTTEALF.